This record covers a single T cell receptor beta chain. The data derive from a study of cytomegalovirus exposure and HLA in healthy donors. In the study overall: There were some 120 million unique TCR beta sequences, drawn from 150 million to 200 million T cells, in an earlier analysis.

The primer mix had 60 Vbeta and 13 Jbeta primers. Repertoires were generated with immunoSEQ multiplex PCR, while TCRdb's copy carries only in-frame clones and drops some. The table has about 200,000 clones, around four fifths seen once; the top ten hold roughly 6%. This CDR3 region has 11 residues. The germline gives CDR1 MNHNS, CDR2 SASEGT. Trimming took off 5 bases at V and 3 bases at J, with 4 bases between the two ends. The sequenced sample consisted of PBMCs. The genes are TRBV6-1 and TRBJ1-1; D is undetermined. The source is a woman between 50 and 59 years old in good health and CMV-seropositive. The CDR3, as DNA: TGTGCCAGCAGTCCGGACACTGAAGCTTTCTTT. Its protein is CASSPDTEAFF.